This T cell receptor beta chain comes out of a study of shared clonotypes between healthy human individuals. The V end lost 4 bases, the J end lost 0 bases, and 9 bases lay between the germline ends. Germline CDR1 reads SGHNT; CDR2 reads YYREEE (reference sequence). The CDR3 sequence is 14 residues long. Only in-frame clones appear in the TCRdb table, and some are missing; sequencing was by immunoSEQ multiplex PCR. The sample consists of under 2,000,000 clones, 85% to 95% of them appearing once. In the naive CD8 group, cells lacked CD45RO and were positively selected for CCR7, so terminally differentiated effector memory CD45RA+ cells were left out.

The sequenced sample consisted of naive CD8+ T cells sorted from blood. The genes are TRBV5-4 and TRBJ2-3, with a tentative D call TRBD1 (5 bases). The clonotype originates from a man between 18 and 35 years old in good health. Here the CDR3 DNA reads TGTGCCAGCAGCAGTGGGGCTAGCACAGATACGCAGTATTTT. It yields the protein CASSSGASTDTQYF.